This T cell receptor (beta chain) was obtained from a study of shared clonotypes between healthy human individuals. CD4+ cell separation produced CD45RA+ naive and CD45RA-negative memory subsets. Per the germline V gene, CDR1 is SNHLY and CDR2 is FYNNEI. The CDR3 consists of 15 residues. Trimming left V 4 bases short and J 0 bases short, with 10 bases between. Only in-frame clones appear in the TCRdb table, and some are missing; sequencing was by immunoSEQ multiplex PCR. The sample consists of 2,500,000 or so clones, 93% of them appearing once. The clonotype originates from a man aged 18 to 29 in good health. Some clones in this sample may be carry-over from other donors' samples. This chain joins TRBV2 and TRBJ1-3, with D unclear. Sequenced material: naive CD4+ T cells from PBMCs. Documented subset: CD45RA+ positively selected. Here the CDR3 reads CASSVTELSGNTIYF. The CDR3 DNA sequence: TGTGCCAGCAGTGTTACAGAGCTCTCTGGAAACACCATATATTTT.